These T cell receptor beta chains were read from a single sample in a study of beta chain features in type 1 diabetes. Sequencing was performed with immunoSEQ multiplex PCR; in TCRdb, only in-frame clones are kept and a portion is missing. This table has about 900,000 clones, under 20% appearing once. Sequencing used naive CD4+ T cells from blood. The source is a woman between 18 and 29 years old in good health. The CDR3 runs from the conserved cysteine through the conserved F or W. Fields, in order: J gene, clone size, V gene, D gene, CDR3 DNA, CDR3 protein. A D gene is named only where the DNA matches it firmly. Size is stated for part of the rows, as once, few or many counts, or as a class when the clone is expanded.

TRBJ2-7 | NA | TRBV18 | NA | TGTGCCAGCTCACAGCTCTACGAGCAGTACTTC | CASSQLYEQYF
TRBJ1-1 | NA | TRBV18 | NA | TGTGCCAGCTCACGGGGACAACTGGTTGGTGGCACTGAAGCTTTCTTT | CASSRGQLVGGTEAFF
TRBJ2-3 | NA | TRBV9 | TRBD1 | TGTGCCAGCAGCGTAGTTCCAGGGGGCGTAGATACGCAGTATTTT | CASSVVPGGVDTQYF
TRBJ1-2 | few | TRBV6-5 | NA | TGTGCCAGCAGTTACTCGCTGGGGATCCTTGGCTACACCTTC | CASSYSLGILGYTF
TRBJ2-2 | few | TRBV5-5 | NA | TGTGCCAGCAGCCCGGTTCGGTCGAAAGGGGAGCTGTTTTTT | CASSPVRSKGELFF
TRBJ2-5 | NA | TRBV18 | NA | TGTGCCAGCTCACCACCGATGGCCCAAGAGACCCAGTACTTC | CASSPPMAQETQYF
TRBJ1-5 | NA | TRBV6-1 | NA | TGTGCCAGCGGAATCTATCAGCCCCAGCATTTT | CASGIYQPQHF
TRBJ2-7 | NA | TRBV18 | TRBD1 | TGTGCCAGCTCTCGTACAGGGGTGACCTACGAGCAGTACTTC | CASSRTGVTYEQYF
TRBJ2-2 | NA | TRBV28 | TRBD2 | TGTGCCAGCAGTTTCGTGGTGGCTAGCGGGAGTCGGGACACCGGGGAGCTGTTTTTT | CASSFVVASGSRDTGELFF
TRBJ1-2 | few | TRBV29-1 | NA | TGCAGCGTTGGTAAGAACTATGGCTACACCTTC | CSVGKNYGYTF
TRBJ1-2 | NA | TRBV5-4 | NA | TGTGCCAGCAGCTTGGTGCTCCCAGGTTCTGGCTACACCTTC | CASSLVLPGSGYTF
TRBJ2-1 | NA | TRBV11-3 | TRBD2 | TGTGCCAGCAGCGGGAGGGCTACGGGTGAGCAGTTCTTC | CASSGRATGEQFF
TRBJ1-1 | few | TRBV29-1 | NA | TGCAGCGTTGACGCTAGGGGTGTAGGAGCGGCTTTCTTT | CSVDARGVGAAFF
TRBJ2-1 | few | TRBV7-9 | NA | TGTGCCAGCAGCTTAGTCGCGCAGACCAATGAGCAGTTCTTC | CASSLVAQTNEQFF
TRBJ2-5 | NA | TRBV4-1 | NA | TGCGCCAGCAGCCAAGAAAGGGGGGAACCCCAAGAGACCCAGTACTTC | CASSQERGEPQETQYF
TRBJ2-3 | few | TRBV19 | NA | TGTGCCAGTAACAGCGGCTCGGCAGATACGCAGTATTTT | CASNSGSADTQYF
TRBJ1-2 | NA | TRBV7-9 | NA | TGTGCCAGCAGCTTAGATCATGGGGGCCGTGGCTACACCTTC | CASSLDHGGRGYTF
TRBJ1-2 | few | TRBV10-3 | NA | TGTGCCATCAGTGCCCACACCGACTATGGCTACACCTTC | CAISAHTDYGYTF
TRBJ2-1 | few | TRBV7-2 | NA | TGTGCCAGCAGCCGAGGCTCCTACAATGAGCAGTTCTTC | CASSRGSYNEQFF
TRBJ1-2 | few | TRBV9 | NA | TGTGCCAGCAGCAACAACTATGGCTACACCTTC | CASSNNYGYTF
TRBJ1-2 | NA | TRBV19 | NA | TGTGCCAGTAGTACCAGACGGGACAATCGCGGCTACACCTTC | CASSTRRDNRGYTF
TRBJ2-1 | NA | TRBV18 | NA | TGTGCCAGCTCACGCTACGTCCTGTCTGACGGTAGCTCCTACAATGAGCAGTTCTTC | CASSRYVLSDGSSYNEQFF
TRBJ2-2 | NA | TRBV29-1 | TRBD2 | TGCAGCGTCAGGACTAGCGGGATCGCGAACACCGGGGAGCTGTTTTTT | CSVRTSGIANTGELFF
TRBJ2-2 | few | TRBV4-2 | NA | TGTGCCAGCAGCCAAGTCACAGCGAACACCGGGGAGCTGTTTTTT | CASSQVTANTGELFF
TRBJ1-1 | few | TRBV2 | NA | TGTGCCAGCAGGGGCCTCATATTAAACACTGAAGCTTTCTTT | CASRGLILNTEAFF
TRBJ2-5 | NA | TRBV9 | NA | TGTGCCAGCAGCGTAGTGGGTGGCCAAGAGACCCAGTACTTC | CASSVVGGQETQYF
TRBJ2-7 | NA | TRBV7-2 | TRBD1 | TGTGCCAGCAGCCCCGGACAGGGGGCCTACGAGCAGTACTTC | CASSPGQGAYEQYF
TRBJ1-1 | few | TRBV19 | NA | TGTGCCAGTAGTCTGACCGGGACAATATTCCGGCAGACCCTGAACACTGAAGCTTTCTTT | CASSLTGTIFRQTLNTEAFF
TRBJ2-3 | NA | TRBV28 | NA | TGTGCCAGCAGTCCGACTAGTCCAGATACGCAGTATTTT | CASSPTSPDTQYF
TRBJ2-7 | NA | TRBV10-3 | NA | TGTGCCATCAGAAAGACAGGTGCCAACTACGAGCAGTACTTC | CAIRKTGANYEQYF
TRBJ2-1 | NA | TRBV27 | TRBD2 | TGTGCCAGCAGTTTATCAACTAGCGGGAGGCCCAATGAGCAGTTCTTC | CASSLSTSGRPNEQFF
TRBJ2-7 | few | TRBV20-1 | NA | TGCAGTGCTAGACGCCCCTACGAGCAGTACTTC | CSARRPYEQYF
TRBJ2-5 | few | TRBV29-1 | NA | TGCAGCGTAACTACAACCGGGACTTGGGAGACCCAGTACTTC | CSVTTTGTWETQYF
TRBJ1-1 | NA | TRBV6-6 | NA | TGTGCCAGCAGCCGCATGCTGGGCACTGAAGCTTTCTTT | CASSRMLGTEAFF
TRBJ1-1 | few | TRBV7-3 | NA | TGTGCCAGCAGCTTAGCTATGAACACTGAAGCTTTCTTT | CASSLAMNTEAFF
TRBJ2-7 | NA | TRBV7-2 | NA | TGTGCCAGCAGCTTAGGTGTCGGCAGACCCTACGAGCAGTACTTC | CASSLGVGRPYEQYF
TRBJ1-5 | NA | TRBV28 | NA | TGTGCCAGCAGGGACCCTAATCAGCCCCAGCATTTT | CASRDPNQPQHF
TRBJ2-5 | few | TRBV7-2 | TRBD2 | TGTGCCAGCAGCTTAGGAAAGATCAGCGGGAGGGGGGTGGAGACCCAGTACTTC | CASSLGKISGRGVETQYF
TRBJ2-1 | few | TRBV7-2 | NA | TGTGCCAGCAGCTTACAGCAGAGCTCCTACAATGAGCAGTTCTTC | CASSLQQSSYNEQFF
TRBJ2-7 | few | TRBV2 | TRBD2 | TGTGCCAGCCGGGTGGGACTAGGCCCCTACGAGCAGTACTTC | CASRVGLGPYEQYF
TRBJ2-3 | NA | TRBV5-4 | NA | TGTGCCAGCAGCACGGGAAGGGGAGATACGCAGTATTTT | CASSTGRGDTQYF
TRBJ2-1 | NA | TRBV7-2 | NA | TGTGCCAGCAGGGGAGTCGGAGGTAATGAGCAGTTCTTC | CASRGVGGNEQFF
TRBJ2-1 | few | TRBV6-6 | TRBD2 | TGTGCCAGCACTATAGCGGGGATCGGCAATGAGCAGTTCTTC | CASTIAGIGNEQFF
TRBJ1-4 | few | TRBV19 | NA | TGTGCCAGTAGTAACAACGGAATTAATGAAAAACTGTTTTTT | CASSNNGINEKLFF
TRBJ2-7 | few | TRBV25-1 | TRBD2 | TGTGCCAGCAGTCTAGCGGGAGGGCGCGAGCAGTACTTC | CASSLAGGREQYF
TRBJ1-5 | few | TRBV29-1 | NA | TGCAGCGCAGGCGATAATCAGCCCCAGCATTTT | CSAGDNQPQHF
TRBJ2-1 | NA | TRBV7-9 | TRBD2 | TGTGCCAGCAGCTTAGTTGGCGGGAGTAACAATGAGCAGTTCTTC | CASSLVGGSNNEQFF
TRBJ1-4 | NA | TRBV18 | NA | TGTGCCAGCTCACCTAATGAAAAACTGTTTTTT | CASSPNEKLFF
TRBJ2-4 | few | TRBV4-1 | TRBD1 | TGCGCCAGCAGCCCCTTCGGGAGGACAGGGGTCAATCACATTCAGTACTTC | CASSPFGRTGVNHIQYF